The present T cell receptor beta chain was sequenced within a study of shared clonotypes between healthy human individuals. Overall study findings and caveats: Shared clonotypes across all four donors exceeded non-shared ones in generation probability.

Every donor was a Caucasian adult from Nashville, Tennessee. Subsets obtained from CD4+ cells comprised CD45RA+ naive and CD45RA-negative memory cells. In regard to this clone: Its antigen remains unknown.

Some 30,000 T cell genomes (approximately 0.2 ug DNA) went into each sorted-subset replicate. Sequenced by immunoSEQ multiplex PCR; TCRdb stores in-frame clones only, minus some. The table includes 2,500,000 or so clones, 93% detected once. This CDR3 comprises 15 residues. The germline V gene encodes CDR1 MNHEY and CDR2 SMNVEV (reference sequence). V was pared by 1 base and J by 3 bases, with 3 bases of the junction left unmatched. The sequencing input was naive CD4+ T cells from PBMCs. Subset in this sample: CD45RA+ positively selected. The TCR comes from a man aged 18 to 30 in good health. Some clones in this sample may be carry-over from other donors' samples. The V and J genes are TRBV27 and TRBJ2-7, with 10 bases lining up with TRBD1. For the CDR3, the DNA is TGTGCCAGCAGTTTATTCGGGACAGGGGACTACGAGCAGTACTTC. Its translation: CASSLFGTGDYEQYF.